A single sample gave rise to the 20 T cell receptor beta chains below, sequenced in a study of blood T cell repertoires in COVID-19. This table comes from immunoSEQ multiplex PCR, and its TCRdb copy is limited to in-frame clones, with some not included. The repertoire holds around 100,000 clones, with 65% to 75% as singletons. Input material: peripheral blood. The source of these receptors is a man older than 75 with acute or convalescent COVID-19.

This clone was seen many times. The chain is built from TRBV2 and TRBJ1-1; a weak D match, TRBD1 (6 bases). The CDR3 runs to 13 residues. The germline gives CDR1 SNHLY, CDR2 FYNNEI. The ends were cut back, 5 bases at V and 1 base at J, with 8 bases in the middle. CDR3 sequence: CASSLQGNTEAFF. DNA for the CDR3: TGTGCCAGCAGTCTACAGGGGAACACTGAAGCTTTCTTT.

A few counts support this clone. CDR3 nucleotides: TGCGCCAGCAGTCTGGAGACAGGGGATTTCAACTATGGCTACACCTTC. Protein: CASSLETGDFNYGYTF. The chain combines TRBV5-1 with TRBJ1-2; 8 positions agree with TRBD1. The germline gives CDR1 SGHRS, CDR2 YFSETQ. The CDR3 is 16 residues long. V lost 5 bases to trimming and J lost 2 bases; unmatched junction nucleotides: 11.

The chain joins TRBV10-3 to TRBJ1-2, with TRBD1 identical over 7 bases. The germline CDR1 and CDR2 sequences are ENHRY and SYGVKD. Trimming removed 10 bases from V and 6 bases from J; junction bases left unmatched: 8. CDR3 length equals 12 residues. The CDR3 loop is CATIGGTDGYTF. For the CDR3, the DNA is TGTGCCACCATAGGCGGGACAGATGGCTACACCTTC.

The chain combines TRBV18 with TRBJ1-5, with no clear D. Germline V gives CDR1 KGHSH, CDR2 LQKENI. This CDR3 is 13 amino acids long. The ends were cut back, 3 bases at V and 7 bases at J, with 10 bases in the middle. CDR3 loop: CASSPGVGQPQHF. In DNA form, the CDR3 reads TGTGCCAGCTCACCGGGAGTAGGGCAGCCCCAGCATTTT.

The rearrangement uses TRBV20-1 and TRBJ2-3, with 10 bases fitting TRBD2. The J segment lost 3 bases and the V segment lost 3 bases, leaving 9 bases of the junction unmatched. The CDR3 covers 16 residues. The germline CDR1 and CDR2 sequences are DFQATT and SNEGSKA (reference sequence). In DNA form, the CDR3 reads TGCAGTGCTAGTGTCTCTAGCGGGAGAGGGACAGATACGCAGTATTTT. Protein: CSASVSSGRGTDTQYF.

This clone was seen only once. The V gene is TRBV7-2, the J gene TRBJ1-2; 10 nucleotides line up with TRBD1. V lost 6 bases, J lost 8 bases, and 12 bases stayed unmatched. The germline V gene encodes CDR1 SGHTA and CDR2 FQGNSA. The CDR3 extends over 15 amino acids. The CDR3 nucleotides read TGTGCCAGCAGATCATGGGGACAGGGGATTCTCGGCTACACCTTC. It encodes CASRSWGQGILGYTF.

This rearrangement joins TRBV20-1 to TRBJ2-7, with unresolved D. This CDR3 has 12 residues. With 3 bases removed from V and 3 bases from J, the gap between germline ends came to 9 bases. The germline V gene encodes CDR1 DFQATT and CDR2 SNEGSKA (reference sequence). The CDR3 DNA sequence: TGCAGTGCTAGTGTAGCAAACTACGAGCAGTACTTC. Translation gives CSASVANYEQYF.

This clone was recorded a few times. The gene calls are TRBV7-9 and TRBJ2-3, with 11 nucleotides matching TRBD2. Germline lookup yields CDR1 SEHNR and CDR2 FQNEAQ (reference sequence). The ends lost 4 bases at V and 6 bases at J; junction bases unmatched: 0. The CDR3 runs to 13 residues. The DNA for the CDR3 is TGTGCCAGCAGCTCTAGCGGGAGGGATACGCAGTATTTT. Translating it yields CASSSSGRDTQYF.

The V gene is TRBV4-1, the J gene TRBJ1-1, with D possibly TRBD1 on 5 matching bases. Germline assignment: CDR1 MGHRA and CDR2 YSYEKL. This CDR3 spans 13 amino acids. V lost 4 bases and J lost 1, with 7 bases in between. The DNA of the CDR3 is TGCGCCAGCAGCCTTGGACAGAACACTGAAGCTTTCTTT. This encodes CASSLGQNTEAFF.

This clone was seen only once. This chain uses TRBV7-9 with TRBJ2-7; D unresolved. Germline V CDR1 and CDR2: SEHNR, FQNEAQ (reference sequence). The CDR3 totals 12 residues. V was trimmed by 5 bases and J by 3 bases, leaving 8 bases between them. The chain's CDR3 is CASSTTVYEQYF. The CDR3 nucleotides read TGTGCCAGCAGCACGACTGTCTACGAGCAGTACTTC.

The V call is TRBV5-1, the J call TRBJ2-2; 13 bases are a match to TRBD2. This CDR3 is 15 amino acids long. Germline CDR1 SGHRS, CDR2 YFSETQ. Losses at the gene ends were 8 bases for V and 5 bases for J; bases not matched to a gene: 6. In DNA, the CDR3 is TGCGCCAGTCGACTAGCGGGAGGTGGGACCGGGGAGCTGTTTTTT. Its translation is CASRLAGGGTGELFF.

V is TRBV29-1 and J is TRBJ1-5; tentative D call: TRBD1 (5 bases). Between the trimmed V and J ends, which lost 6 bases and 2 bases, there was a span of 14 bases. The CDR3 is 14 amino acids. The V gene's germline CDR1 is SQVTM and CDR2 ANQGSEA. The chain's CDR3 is CSVGAPGGNQPQHF. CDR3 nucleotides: TGCAGCGTAGGGGCCCCAGGCGGCAATCAGCCCCAGCATTTT.

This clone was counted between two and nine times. As DNA, the CDR3 is TGTGCCAGCAGTAGTCCAGGGGCCTACGAGCAGTACTTC. The encoded protein is CASSSPGAYEQYF. The chain employs TRBV28 and TRBJ2-7, with D maybe TRBD1 (6 bases). CDR1 and CDR2 (germline): MDHEN, SYDVKM. Trimming shortened V by 5 bases and J by 2 bases, and 10 bases separated the two germline ends. This CDR3 contains 13 residues.

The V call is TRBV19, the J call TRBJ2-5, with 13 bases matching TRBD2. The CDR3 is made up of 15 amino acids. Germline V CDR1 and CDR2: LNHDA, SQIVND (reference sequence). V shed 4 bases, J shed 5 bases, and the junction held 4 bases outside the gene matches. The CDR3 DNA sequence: TGTGCCAGTAGTAGACTAGCGGGAGGAGGGGAGACCCAGTACTTC. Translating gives CASSRLAGGGETQYF.

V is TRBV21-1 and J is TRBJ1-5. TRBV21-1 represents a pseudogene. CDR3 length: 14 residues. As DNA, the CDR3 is TGTGCCAGCAGCATATTAAGAGTCAATCAGCCCCAGCATTTT. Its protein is CASSILRVNQPQHF.

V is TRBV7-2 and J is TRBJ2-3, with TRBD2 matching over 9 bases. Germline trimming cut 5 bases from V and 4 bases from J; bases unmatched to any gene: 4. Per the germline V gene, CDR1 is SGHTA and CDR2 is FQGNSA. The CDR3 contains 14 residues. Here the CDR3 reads CASSGGREPDTQYF. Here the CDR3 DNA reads TGTGCCAGCAGCGGCGGGAGGGAACCAGATACGCAGTATTTT.

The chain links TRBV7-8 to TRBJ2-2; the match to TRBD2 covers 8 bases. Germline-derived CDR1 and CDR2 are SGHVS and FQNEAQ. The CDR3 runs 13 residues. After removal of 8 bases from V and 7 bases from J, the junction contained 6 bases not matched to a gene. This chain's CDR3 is CASPGLVIGELFF. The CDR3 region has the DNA TGTGCCAGCCCGGGACTAGTAATCGGGGAGCTGTTTTTT.

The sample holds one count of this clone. DNA for the CDR3: TGTGCCAGCAGCCTGCTTCCGAGACCTACAGAGCCCGGTGAGCAGTTCTTC. Amino acid sequence: CASSLLPRPTEPGEQFF. J is TRBJ2-1 and V is TRBV4-2; D call uncertain. Trimming shortened V by 4 bases and J by 9 bases, and 25 bases separated the two germline ends. The CDR3 is 17 amino acids. Germline CDR1 and CDR2: LGHNA and YNFKEQ.

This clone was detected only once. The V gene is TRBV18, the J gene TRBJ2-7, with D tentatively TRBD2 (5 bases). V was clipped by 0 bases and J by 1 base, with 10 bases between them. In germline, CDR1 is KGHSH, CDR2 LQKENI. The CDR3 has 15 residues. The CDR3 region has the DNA TGTGCCAGCTCACCACCGGGAGCGTCGTCCTACGAGCAGTACTTC. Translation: CASSPPGASSYEQYF.

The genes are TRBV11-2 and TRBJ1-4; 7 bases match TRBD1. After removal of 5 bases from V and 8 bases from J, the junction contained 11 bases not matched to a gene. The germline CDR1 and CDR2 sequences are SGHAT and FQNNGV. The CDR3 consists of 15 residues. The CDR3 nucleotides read TGTGCCAGCAGCCCTGCAGGGGGAAGGGGGGAAAAACTGTTTTTT. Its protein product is CASSPAGGRGEKLFF.